This T cell receptor beta chain was retrieved from a study of T cell repertoires in cytomegalovirus infection (dated by TCRdb to about 2019). The study in broad terms: Donor HLA type was relevant to the analysis, as public TCR beta signatures indicated carriage of CMV infection together with the matching HLA type.

Overall results and qualifications from the work: In the ex vivo response, HLA-C-restricted CMV-specific TCR beta clonotypes were dominant, and in two of eight donors the single most frequent clonotype came from this HLA-C-restricted group. In both this cohort and an independent roughly 400-donor cohort, the cumulative frequency of public TCR beta family members distinguished carriers of CMV infection plus the relevant HLA type.

This clonotype was seen only once. Its antigen remains undetermined. Base qualities are missing; no much larger clone stands one base away. One read provides weak support. TCRdb shows the sequencer as Illumina HiSeq 1500. In TCRdb, the public reads were trimmed at Q25 with fastp and aligned with MiXCR, with productive beta chains retained. Each CDR3 protein appears once, grouped with its most common genes and DNA. Here the sample has approximately 550,000 distinct CDR3 sequences; 16% occur a single time. The ten largest clones capture roughly a quarter of the sample. Reading the germline V gene gives CDR1 MNHEY and CDR2 SVGAGI. From cysteine to phenylalanine, the CDR3 is 16 amino acids long. The CDR3 DNA has 48 bases and is translated from base 1. Cut back by 0 bases and 4 bases, the V and J ends lie 13 bases apart.

In this chain, TRBV6-5 is recombined with TRBJ2-1, and TRBD1 may be the D gene, going by 5 matching bases. Sequencing input: CD8+ T cells from PBMCs. This TCR came from a human donor in good health (CMV status not recorded). Some clones in this sample may be carry-over from other donors' samples. The CDR3 corresponds to CASSYSSDIEYNEQFF. The DNA sequence reads TGTGCCAGCAGTTACTCGTCGGACATAGAGTACAATGAGCAGTTCTTC.